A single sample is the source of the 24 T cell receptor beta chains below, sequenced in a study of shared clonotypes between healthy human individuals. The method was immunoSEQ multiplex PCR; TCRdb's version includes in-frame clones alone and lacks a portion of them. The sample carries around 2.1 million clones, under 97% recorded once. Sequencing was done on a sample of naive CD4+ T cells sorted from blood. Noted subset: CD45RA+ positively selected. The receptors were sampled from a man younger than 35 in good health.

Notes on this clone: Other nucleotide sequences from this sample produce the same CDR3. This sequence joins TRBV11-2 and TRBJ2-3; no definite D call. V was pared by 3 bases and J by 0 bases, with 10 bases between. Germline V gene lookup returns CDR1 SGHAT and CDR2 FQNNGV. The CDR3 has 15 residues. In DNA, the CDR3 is TGTGCCAGCAGCTTGGGAACAGTTAGCACAGATACGCAGTATTTT. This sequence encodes CASSLGTVSTDTQYF.

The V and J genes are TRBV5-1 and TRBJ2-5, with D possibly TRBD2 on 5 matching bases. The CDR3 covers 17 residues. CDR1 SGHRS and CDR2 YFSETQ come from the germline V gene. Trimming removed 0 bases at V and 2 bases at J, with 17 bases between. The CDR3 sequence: CASSLASSRPGQETQYF. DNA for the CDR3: TGCGCCAGCAGCTTGGCGTCCAGCAGGCCGGGGCAAGAGACCCAGTACTTC. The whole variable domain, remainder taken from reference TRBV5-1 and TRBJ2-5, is KAGVTQTPRYLIKTRGQQVTLSCSPISGHRSVSWYQQTPGQGLQFLFEYFSETQRNKGNFPGRFSGRQFSNSRSEMNVSTLELGDSALYLCASSLASSRPGQETQYFGPGTRLLVL.

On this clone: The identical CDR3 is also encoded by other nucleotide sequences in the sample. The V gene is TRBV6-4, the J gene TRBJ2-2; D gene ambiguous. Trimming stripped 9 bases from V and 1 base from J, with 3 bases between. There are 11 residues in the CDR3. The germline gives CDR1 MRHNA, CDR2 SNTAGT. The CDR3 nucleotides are TGTGCCAGTGGGAACACCGGGGAGCTGTTTTTT. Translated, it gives CASGNTGELFF.

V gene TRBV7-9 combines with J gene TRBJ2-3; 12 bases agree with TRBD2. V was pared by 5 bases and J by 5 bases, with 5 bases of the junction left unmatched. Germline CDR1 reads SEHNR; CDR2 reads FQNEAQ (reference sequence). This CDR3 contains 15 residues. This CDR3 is CASSRLAGDRDTQYF. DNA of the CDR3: TGTGCCAGCAGCCGACTAGCGGGAGATCGAGATACGCAGTATTTT. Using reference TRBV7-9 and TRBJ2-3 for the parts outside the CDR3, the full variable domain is DTGVSQNPRHKITKRGQNVTFRCDPISEHNRLYWYRQTLGQGPEFLTYFQNEAQLEKSRLLSDRFSAERPKGSFSTLEIQRTEQGDSAMYLCASSRLAGDRDTQYFGPGTRLTVL.

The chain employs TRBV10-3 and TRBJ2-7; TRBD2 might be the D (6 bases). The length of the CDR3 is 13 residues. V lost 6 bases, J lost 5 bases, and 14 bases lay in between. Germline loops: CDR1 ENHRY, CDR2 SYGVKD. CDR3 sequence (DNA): TGTGCCATCAGGGGAGGCTATAACAACGAGCAGTACTTC. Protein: CAIRGGYNNEQYF.

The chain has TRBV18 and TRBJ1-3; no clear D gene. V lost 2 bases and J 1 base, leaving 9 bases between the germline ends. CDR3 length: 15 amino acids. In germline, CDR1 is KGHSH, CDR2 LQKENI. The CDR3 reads CASSPSVSSGNTIYF. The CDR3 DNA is TGTGCCAGCTCACCATCGGTGAGTTCTGGAAACACCATATATTTT.

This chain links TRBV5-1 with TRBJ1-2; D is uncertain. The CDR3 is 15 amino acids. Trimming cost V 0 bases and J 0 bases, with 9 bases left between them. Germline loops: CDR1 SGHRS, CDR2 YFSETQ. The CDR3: CASSLGAGPNYGYTF. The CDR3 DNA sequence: TGCGCCAGCAGCTTGGGTGCAGGTCCTAACTATGGCTACACCTTC.

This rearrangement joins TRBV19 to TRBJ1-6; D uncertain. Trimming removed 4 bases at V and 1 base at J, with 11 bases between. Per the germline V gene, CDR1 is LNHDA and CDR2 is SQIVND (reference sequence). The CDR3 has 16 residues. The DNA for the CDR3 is TGTGCCAGTAGTAGTCTGGGTGCATCCTATAATTCACCCCTCCACTTT. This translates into CASSSLGASYNSPLHF.

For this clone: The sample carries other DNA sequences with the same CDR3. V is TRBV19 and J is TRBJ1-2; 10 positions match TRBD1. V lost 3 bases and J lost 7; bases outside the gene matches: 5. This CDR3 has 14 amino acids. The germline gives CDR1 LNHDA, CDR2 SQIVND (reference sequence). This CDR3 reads CASSIGQGVGGYTF. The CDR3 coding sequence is TGTGCCAGTAGTATCGGACAGGGGGTCGGTGGCTACACCTTC.

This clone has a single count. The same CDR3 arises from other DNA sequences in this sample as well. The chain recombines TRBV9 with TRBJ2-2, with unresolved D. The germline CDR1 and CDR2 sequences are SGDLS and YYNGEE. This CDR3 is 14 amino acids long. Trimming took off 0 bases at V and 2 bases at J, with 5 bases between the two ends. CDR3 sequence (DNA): TGTGCCAGCAGCGTAGTGCCTAACACCGGGGAGCTGTTTTTT. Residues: CASSVVPNTGELFF.

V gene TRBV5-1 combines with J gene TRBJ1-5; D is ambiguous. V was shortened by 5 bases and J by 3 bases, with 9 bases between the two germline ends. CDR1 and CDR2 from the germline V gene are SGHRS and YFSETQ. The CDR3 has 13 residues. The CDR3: CASRDSPNQPQHF. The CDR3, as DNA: TGCGCCAGCAGGGACTCCCCCAATCAGCCCCAGCATTTT.

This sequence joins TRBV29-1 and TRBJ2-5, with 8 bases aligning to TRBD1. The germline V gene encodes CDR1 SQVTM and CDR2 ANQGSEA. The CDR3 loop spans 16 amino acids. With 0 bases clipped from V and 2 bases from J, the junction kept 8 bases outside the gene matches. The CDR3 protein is CSVEDRRDRQQETQYF. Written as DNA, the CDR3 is TGCAGCGTTGAAGATCGGCGGGACAGGCAACAAGAGACCCAGTACTTC.

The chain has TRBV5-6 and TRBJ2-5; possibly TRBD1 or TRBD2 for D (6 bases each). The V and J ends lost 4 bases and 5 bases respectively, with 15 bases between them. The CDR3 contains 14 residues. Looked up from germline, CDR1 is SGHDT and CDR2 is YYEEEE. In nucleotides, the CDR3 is TGTGCCAGCAGCATCAAAGGAGGGGGTGAGACCCAGTACTTC. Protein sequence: CASSIKGGGETQYF.

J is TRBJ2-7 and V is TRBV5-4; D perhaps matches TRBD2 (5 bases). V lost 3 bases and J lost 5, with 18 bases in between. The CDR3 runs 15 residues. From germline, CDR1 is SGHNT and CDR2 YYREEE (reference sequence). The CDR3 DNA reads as TGTGCCAGCAGCTCAACTACGGGGAGTAGGGACGAGCAGTACTTC. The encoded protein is CASSSTTGSRDEQYF.

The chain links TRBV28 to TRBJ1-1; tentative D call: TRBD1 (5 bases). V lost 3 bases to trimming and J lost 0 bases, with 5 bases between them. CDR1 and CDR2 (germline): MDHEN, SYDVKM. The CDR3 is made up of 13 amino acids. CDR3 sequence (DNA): TGTGCCAGCAGTTTGGGGGTGAACACTGAAGCTTTCTTT. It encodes CASSLGVNTEAFF.

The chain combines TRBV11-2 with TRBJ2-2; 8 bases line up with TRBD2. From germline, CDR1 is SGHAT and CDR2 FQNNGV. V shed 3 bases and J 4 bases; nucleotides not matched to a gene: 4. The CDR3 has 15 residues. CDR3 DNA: TGTGCCAGCAGCTTCGACGGGAGGGTCACCGGGGAGCTGTTTTTT. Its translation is CASSFDGRVTGELFF.

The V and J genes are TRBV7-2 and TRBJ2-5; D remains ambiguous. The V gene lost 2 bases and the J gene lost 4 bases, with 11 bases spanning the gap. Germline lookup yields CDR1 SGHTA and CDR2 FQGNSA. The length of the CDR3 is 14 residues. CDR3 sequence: CASSLIQTAETQYF. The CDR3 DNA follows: TGTGCCAGCAGCTTAATACAAACAGCAGAGACCCAGTACTTC.

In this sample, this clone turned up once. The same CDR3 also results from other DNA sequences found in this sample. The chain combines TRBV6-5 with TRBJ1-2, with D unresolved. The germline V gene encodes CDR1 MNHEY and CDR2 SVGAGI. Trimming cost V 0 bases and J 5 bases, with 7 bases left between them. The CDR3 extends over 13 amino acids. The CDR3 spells CASSYSWGYGYTF. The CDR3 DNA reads TGTGCCAGCAGTTACTCGTGGGGTTATGGCTACACCTTC.

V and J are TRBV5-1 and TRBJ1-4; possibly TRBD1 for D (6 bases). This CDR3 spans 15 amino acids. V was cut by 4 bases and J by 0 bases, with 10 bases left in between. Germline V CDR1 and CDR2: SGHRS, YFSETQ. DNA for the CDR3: TGCGCCAGCAGCCGAGAGGGGGCAACTAATGAAAAACTGTTTTTT. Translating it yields CASSREGATNEKLFF.

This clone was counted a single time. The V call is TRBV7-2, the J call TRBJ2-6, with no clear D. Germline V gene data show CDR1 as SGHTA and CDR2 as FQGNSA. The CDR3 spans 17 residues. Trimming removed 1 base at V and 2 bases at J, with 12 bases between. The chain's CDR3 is CASSLEAAGAGANVLTF. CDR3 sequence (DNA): TGTGCCAGCAGCTTAGAGGCTGCAGGAGCTGGGGCCAACGTCCTGACTTTC.

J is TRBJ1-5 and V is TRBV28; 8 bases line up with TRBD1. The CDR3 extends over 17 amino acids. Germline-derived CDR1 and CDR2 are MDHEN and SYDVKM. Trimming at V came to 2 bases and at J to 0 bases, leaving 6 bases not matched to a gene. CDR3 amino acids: CASSLRTGTDSNQPQHF. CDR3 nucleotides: TGTGCCAGCAGTTTAAGGACAGGGACAGATAGCAATCAGCCCCAGCATTTT.

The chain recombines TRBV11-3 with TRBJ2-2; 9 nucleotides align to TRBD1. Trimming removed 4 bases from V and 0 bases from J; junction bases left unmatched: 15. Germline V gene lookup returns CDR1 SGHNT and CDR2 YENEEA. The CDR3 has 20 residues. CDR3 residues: CASSSTGTGIPPPNTGELFF. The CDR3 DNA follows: TGTGCCAGCAGCTCTACCGGGACAGGGATACCGCCTCCGAACACCGGGGAGCTGTTTTTT.

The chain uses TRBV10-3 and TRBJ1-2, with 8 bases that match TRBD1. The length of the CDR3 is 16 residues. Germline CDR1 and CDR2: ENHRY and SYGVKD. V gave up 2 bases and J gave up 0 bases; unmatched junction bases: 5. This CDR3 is CAISETDRGANYGYTF. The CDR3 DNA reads TGTGCCATCAGTGAGACCGACAGGGGAGCTAACTATGGCTACACCTTC.

The CDR3 reads CASSEGAGGASGYTF. As DNA, the CDR3 is TGCGCCAGCAGTGAAGGGGCAGGGGGCGCGAGTGGCTACACCTTC. The rearrangement links TRBV10-2 to TRBJ1-2; 8 bases are a match to TRBD1. Germline V gene data show CDR1 as WSHSY and CDR2 as SAAADI. The CDR3 length is 15 residues. V shed 3 bases and J 7 bases; nucleotides not matched to a gene: 10.